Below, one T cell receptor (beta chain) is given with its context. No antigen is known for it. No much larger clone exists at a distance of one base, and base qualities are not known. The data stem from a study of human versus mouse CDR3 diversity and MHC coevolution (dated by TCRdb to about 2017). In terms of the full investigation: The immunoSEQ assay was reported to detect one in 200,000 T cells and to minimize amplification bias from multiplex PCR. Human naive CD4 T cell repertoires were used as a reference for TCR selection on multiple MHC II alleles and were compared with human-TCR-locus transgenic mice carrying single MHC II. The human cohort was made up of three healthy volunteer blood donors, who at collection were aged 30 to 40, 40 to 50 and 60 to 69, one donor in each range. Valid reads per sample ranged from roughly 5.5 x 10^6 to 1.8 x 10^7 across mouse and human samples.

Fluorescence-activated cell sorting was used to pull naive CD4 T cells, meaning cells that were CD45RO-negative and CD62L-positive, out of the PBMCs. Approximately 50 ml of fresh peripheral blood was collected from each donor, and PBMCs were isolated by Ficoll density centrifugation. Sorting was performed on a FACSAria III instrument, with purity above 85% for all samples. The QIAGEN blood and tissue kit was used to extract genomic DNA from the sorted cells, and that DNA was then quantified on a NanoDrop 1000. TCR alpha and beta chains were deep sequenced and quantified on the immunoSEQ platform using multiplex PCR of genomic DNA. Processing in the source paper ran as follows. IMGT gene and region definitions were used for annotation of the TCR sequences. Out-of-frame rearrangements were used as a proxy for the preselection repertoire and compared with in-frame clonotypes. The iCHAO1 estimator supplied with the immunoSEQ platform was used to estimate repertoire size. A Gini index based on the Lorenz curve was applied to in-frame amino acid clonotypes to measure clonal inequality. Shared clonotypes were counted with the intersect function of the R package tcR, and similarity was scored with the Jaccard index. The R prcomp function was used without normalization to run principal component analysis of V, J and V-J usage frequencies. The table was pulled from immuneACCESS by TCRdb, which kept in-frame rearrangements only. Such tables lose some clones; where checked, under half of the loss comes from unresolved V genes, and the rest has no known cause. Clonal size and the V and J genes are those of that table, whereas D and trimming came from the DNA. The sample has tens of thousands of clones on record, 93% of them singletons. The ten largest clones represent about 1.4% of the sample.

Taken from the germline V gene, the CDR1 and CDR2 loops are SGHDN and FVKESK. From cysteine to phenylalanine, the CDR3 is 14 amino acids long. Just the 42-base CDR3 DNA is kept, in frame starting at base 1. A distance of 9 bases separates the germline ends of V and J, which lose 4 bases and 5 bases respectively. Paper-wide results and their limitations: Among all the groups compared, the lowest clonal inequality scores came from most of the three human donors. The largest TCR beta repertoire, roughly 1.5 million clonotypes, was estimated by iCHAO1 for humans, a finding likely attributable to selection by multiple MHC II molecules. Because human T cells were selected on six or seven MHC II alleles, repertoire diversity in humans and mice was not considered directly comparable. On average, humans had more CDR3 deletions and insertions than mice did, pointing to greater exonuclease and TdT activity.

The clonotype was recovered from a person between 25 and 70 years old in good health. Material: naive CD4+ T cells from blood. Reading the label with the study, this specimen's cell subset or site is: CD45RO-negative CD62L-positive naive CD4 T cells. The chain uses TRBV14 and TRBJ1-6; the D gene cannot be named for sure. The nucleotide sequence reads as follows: TGTGCCAGCAGCCGAGGTCCCCATAATTCACCCCTCCACTTT. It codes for CASSRGPHNSPLHF.